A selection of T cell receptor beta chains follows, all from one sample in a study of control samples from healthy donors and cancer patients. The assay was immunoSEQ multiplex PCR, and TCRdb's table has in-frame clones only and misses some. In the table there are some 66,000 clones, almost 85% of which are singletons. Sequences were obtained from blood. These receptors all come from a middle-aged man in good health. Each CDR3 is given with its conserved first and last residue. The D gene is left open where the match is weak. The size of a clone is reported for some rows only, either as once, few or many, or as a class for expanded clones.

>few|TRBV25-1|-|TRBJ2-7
TGTGCCAGCAGTGATTCTTTCAGAAAGGACTACGAGCAGTACTTC
CASSDSFRKDYEQYF
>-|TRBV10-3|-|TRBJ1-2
TGTGCCATCAGTAAGGACATGGACACTAACTATGGCTACACCTTC
CAISKDMDTNYGYTF
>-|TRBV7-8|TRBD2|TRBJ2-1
TGTGCCAGCAGCTCGGCAGGGACTAGAGGAAACAATGAGCAGTTCTTC
CASSSAGTRGNNEQFF
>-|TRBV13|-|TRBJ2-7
TGTGCCAGCAGCCCCCGCTCCTACGAGCAGTACTTC
CASSPRSYEQYF
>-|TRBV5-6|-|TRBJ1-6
TGTGCCAGCAGCTTGAGGGGAAGGCGGTCACCCCTCCACTTT
CASSLRGRRSPLHF
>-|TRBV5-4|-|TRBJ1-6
TGTGCCAGCAGCTTGGCAGGTTTTAATTCACCCCTCCACTTT
CASSLAGFNSPLHF
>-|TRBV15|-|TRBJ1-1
TGTGCCACCAGCACTAGTCAGACAGGATGGAACACTGAAGCTTTCTTT
CATSTSQTGWNTEAFF
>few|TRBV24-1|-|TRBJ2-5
TGTGCCACCAGTGATTCAGGGATCCAAGAGACCCAGTACTTC
CATSDSGIQETQYF
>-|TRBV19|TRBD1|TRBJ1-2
TGTGCCAGTAGGAGGACAGGCTCCTTCCCCTATGGCTACACCTTC
CASRRTGSFPYGYTF
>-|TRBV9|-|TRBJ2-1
TGTGCCAGCAGCGGGACTCCAAGCTCCTACAATGAGCAGTTCTTC
CASSGTPSSYNEQFF
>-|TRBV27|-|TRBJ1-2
TGTGCCAGCAGTGGAAAAAACAGGGAAGGCTATGGCTACACCTTC
CASSGKNREGYGYTF
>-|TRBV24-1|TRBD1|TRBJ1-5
TGTGCCACCAGTGACCTGGGACAGGGGAACAATCAGCCCCAGCATTTT
CATSDLGQGNNQPQHF
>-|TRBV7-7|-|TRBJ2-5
TGTGCCAGCAGCTTAGGGCAGGGTCACGGGGAGACCCAGTACTTC
CASSLGQGHGETQYF
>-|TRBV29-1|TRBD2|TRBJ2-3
TGCAGCTCGACTAGCGGGGGTCCGAGCACAGATACGCAGTATTTT
CSSTSGGPSTDTQYF
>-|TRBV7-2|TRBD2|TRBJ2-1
TGTGCCAGCAGCTCGGGACTAGCGGGGTACTACAATGAGCAGTTCTTC
CASSSGLAGYYNEQFF